The entry that follows covers one T cell receptor beta chain sequence. Only a few counts were recorded for this clonotype. This receptor's antigen is unknown. Base qualities are not recorded, but no much larger clone differs from it by a single base. The roughly 37 donors, aged about 6 to 95 years, were systemically healthy Caucasian individuals from Russia. Approximately 9.7 milliliters of peripheral blood were drawn from each donor into EDTA-treated Vacutainer tubes. Ficoll-Paque density-gradient centrifugation was used to isolate PBMCs, with at least 6 million per sample. Trizol reagent was used to extract total RNA from the PBMCs, yielding at least 5.5 micrograms per sample. For every donor, an aliquot of PBMCs went through flow cytometry to measure the percentages of naive CD45RAhigh/CD27high T cells. To prepare the library, 5' RACE was applied. TCRdb shows the sequencer as Illumina HiSeq 2500. A second PCR of roughly 6 to 11 cycles was performed with a sample-barcoded 5' primer and a J-beta primer mix. Each TCR beta cDNA molecule received a unique molecular identifier from a template-switch 5' adaptor carrying 12 random nucleotides. At least 2.5 million CDR3-containing paired-end reads were obtained from each sample. The Mint cDNA synthesis kit, primed by a TRBC-specific oligonucleotide, was used to synthesize first-strand cDNA from all RNA. Following uracil-DNA glycosylase treatment, all cDNA underwent a first 18-cycle PCR with the universal primers M1SS and BC2_uni_R. The authors processed their data as follows. Normalization of each sample was performed by random selection of 1 million high-quality reads, each carrying a distinct molecular identifier. Instead of being binned into consensus sequences, reads that shared molecular identifiers were thrown out. MiTCR, set to a Q25 quality threshold and the strictest error-elimination algorithm, was used for CDR3 identification, clonotype clustering and error correction. A nonparametric unseen species model with Euler transformation was used to estimate a lower bound on total TCR beta diversity. Through fastp at Q25 and MiXCR, TCRdb rebuilt clones from the public reads, retaining in-frame beta chains. Every distinct CDR3 protein forms one entry, paired with its most common genes and DNA. The V and J calls come from TCRdb's annotation, not from the publication. The sample has some 710,000 distinct CDR3 sequences on record, 46% of them singletons. Roughly 18% of the sample lies in the top ten.

The data derive from a study of blood T cells in healthy people across ages (dated by TCRdb to between 2015 and 2016). Study-level background: In model experiments, template switching captured roughly one uniquely barcoded TCR beta cDNA molecule for every two T cells. Using deep sequencing normalized with unique cDNA molecular identifiers, the study measured how TCR beta repertoire diversity changes with age. Donors were grouped into four age groups: young (average approximately 15 years), middle-aged (39), aged (about 60) and long-lived (about 82). To avoid experimental bias, donors of different ages were distributed randomly across sequencing lanes. The study analyzed two additional independent replicas of 1 million unique cDNA reads from the same blood draw for two donors, one aged 18 to 29 and one aged 80 or older.

The CDR1 and CDR2 encoded by the germline V gene (reference sequence) are DFQATT and SNEGSKA. Ends trimmed: V by 5 bases, J by 1 base; bases unmatched to a gene: 7. The CDR3 runs 15 residues from the cysteine to the phenylalanine. CDR3 DNA is the only sequence kept; it has 45 bases, read in frame from the first base. The study at large found these results: Observed TCR beta diversity per million T cells fell roughly linearly with age, and a significant reduction was already apparent by age around 40. The percentage of naive T cells measured by flow cytometry correlated strongly with observed TCR beta diversity. Since profiling was done on bulk unsorted PBMCs, naive and antigen-experienced compartments could not be conclusively compared. The long-lived group showed more naive CD4+ T cells, fewer expanded clones and increased TCR diversity than the aged group, suggesting age selection. Estimates of total diversity from one million sequenced T cells were regarded as lower bounds and underestimates. Because donor CMV infection status was unknown, age-related changes in expanded clonotypes were potentially confounded.

The sequencing sample was made of blood. The V and J genes are TRBV20-1 and TRBJ2-3, and 9 bases in between align with TRBD1. This sequence was found in an elderly man in good health. CDR3 region: CSAQRGDRGTDTQYF. The sequence in DNA is TGCAGTGCTCAAAGGGGGGACAGGGGCACAGATACGCAGTATTTT.